The clone carrying this T cell receptor (beta chain) was seen ten or more times. As yet, its antigen is unknown. This entry is derived from a study of CD8 T cells in ankylosing spondylitis. The ends were cut back, 5 bases at V and 11 bases at J, with 25 bases in the middle. The length of the CDR3 is 16 residues. The V gene's germline CDR1 is SGHVS and CDR2 FNYEAQ. TCR beta libraries were made by quantitative 5'-RACE with molecular barcodes. TCRdb reanalysed the 5' RACE reads using MiXCR and keeps one entry per CDR3 protein. Found here are 180,000 or so distinct CDR3 sequences, approximately 10% of them singletons; the top ten hold 25% to 30%. Findings and caveats of the study: Clones linked to disease were reported to show significant enrichment in matched ankylosing spondylitis synovial fluid.

The source is a male donor with ankylosing spondylitis or in good health (not recorded which). Sequenced material: blood, either unsorted or a sorted T cell fraction (not recorded which). The chain has TRBV7-6 and TRBJ2-1, with D tentatively TRBD1 or TRBD2 (5 bases each). CDR3 protein: CASSPHRGAHVPQQFF. The DNA for the CDR3 is TGTGCCAGCAGCCCCCACCGGGGCGCTCATGTCCCGCAGCAGTTCTTC. The whole variable domain, remainder taken from reference TRBV7-6 and TRBJ2-1, is GAGVSQSPRYKVTKRGQDVALRCDPISGHVSLYWYRQALGQGPEFLTYFNYEAQQDKSGLPNDRFSAERPEGSISTLTIQRTEQRDSAMYRCASSPHRGAHVPQQFFGPGTRLTVL.